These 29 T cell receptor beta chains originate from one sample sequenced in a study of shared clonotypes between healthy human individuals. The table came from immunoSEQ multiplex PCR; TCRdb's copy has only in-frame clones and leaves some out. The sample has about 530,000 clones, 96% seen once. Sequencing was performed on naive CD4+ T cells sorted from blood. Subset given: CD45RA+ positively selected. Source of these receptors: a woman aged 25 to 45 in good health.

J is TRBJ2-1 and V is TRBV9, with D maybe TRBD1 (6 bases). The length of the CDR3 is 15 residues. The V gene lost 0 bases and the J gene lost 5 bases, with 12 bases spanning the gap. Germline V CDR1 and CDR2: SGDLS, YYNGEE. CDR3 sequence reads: CASSVAQGWNNEQFF. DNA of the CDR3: TGTGCCAGCAGCGTAGCACAGGGATGGAACAATGAGCAGTTCTTC.

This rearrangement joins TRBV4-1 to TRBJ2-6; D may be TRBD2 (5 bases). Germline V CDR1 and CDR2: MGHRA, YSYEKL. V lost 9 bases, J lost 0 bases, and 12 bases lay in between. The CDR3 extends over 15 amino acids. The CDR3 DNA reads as TGCGCCAGTGGGCGGGTCCCCTCTGGGGCCAACGTCCTGACTTTC. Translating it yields CASGRVPSGANVLTF.

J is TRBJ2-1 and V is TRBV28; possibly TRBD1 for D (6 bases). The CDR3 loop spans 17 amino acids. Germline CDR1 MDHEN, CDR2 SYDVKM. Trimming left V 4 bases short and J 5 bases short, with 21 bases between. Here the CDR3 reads CASSSSPGTPKDNEQFF. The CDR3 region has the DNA TGTGCCAGCAGTTCCAGCCCCGGGACACCCAAGGACAATGAGCAGTTCTTC.

CDR3 nucleotides: TGCGCCAGCAGCCACGGACAGGTAACAGATACGCAGTATTTT. Residues: CASSHGQVTDTQYF. The J gene is TRBJ2-3, the V gene TRBV5-1; 7 bases are a match to TRBD1. J lost 3 bases, V lost 4 bases, and 5 bases had no gene match. Germline CDR1 SGHRS, CDR2 YFSETQ. This CDR3 spans 14 amino acids. Variable domain in full (rest from reference TRBV5-1 and TRBJ2-3): KAGVTQTPRYLIKTRGQQVTLSCSPISGHRSVSWYQQTPGQGLQFLFEYFSETQRNKGNFPGRFSGRQFSNSRSEMNVSTLELGDSALYLCASSHGQVTDTQYFGPGTRLTVL.

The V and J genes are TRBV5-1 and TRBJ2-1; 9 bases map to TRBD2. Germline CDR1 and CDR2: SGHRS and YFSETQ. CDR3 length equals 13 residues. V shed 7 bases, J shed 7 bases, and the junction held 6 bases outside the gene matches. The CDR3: CASFRTSENEQFF. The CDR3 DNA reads TGCGCCAGCTTCAGGACTAGCGAAAATGAGCAGTTCTTC.

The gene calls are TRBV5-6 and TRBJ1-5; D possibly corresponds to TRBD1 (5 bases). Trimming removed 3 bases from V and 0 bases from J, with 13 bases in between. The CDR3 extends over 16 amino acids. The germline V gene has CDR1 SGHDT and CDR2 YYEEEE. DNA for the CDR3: TGTGCCAGCAGCTGGGGCTGGGAGAATAGCAATCAGCCCCAGCATTTT. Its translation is CASSWGWENSNQPQHF.

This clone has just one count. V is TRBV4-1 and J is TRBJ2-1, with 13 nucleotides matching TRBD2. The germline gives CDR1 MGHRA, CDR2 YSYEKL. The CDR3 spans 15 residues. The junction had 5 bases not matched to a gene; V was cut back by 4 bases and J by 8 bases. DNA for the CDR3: TGCGCCAGCAGCCGCACTAGCGGGAGGGCCCATGAGCAGTTCTTC. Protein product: CASSRTSGRAHEQFF.

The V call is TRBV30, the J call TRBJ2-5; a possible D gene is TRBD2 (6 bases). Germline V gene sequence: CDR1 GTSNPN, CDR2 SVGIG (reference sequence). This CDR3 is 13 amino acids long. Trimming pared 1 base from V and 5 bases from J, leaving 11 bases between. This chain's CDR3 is CAWSGPSVETQYF. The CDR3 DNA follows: TGTGCCTGGAGTGGCCCTAGCGTGGAGACCCAGTACTTC.

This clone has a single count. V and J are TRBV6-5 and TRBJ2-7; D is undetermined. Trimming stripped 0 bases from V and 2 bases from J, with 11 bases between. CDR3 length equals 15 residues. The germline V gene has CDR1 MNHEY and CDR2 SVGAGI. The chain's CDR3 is CASSYSILQAYEQYF. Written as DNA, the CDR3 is TGTGCCAGCAGTTACTCGATACTTCAGGCCTACGAGCAGTACTTC.

The CDR3 spells CASTPRTGRSYGYTF. The CDR3 nucleotides are TGCGCCAGCACCCCCCGAACAGGGAGATCCTATGGCTACACCTTC. V usage is TRBV23-1 and J usage is TRBJ1-2, with D perhaps matching TRBD1 (6 bases). TRBV23-1 is an ORF, and what it does is uncertain. The CDR3 spans 15 residues. V lost 7 bases, J lost 4 bases, and 19 bases lay in between.

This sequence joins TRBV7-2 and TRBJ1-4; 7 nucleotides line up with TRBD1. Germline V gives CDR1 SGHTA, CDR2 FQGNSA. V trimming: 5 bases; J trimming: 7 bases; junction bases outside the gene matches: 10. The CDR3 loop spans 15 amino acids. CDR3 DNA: TGTGCCAGCAGCCCCTGGGACAGTAACGGTGAAAAACTGTTTTTT. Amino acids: CASSPWDSNGEKLFF.

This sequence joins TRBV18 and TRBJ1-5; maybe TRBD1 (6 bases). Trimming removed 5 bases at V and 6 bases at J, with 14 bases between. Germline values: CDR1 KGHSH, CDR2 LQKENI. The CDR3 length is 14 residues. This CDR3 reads CASSNSTGFQPQHF. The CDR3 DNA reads TGTGCCAGCTCAAACTCCACAGGGTTTCAGCCCCAGCATTTT.

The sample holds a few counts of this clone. CDR3 bases: TGTGCCAGCAGCGTAGGAGGCAGGGGGCAAGGGGAGCTGTTTTTT. This translates into CASSVGGRGQGELFF. V is TRBV9 and J is TRBJ2-2; 8 bases match TRBD1. The CDR3 is 15 amino acids. With V trimmed by 0 bases and J by 8 bases, 6 bases remained unmatched. CDR1 is SGDLS and CDR2 is YYNGEE in the germline V gene.

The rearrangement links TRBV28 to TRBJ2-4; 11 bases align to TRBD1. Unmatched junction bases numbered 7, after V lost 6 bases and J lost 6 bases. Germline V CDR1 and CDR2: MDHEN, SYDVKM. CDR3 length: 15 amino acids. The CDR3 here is CASRDPGTGGNIQYF. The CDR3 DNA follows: TGTGCCAGCAGGGATCCCGGGACAGGGGGAAACATTCAGTACTTC.

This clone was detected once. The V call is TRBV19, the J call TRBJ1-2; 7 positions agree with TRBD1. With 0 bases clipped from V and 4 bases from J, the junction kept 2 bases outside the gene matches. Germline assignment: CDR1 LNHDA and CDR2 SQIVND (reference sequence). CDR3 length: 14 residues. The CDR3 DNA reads TGTGCCAGTAGTATAGAGGGACAGCTCTATGGCTACACCTTC. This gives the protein CASSIEGQLYGYTF.

The CDR3 region has the DNA TGTGCCAGCAGCTTATGGTCGGGACCAACTTATTCACCCCTCCACTTT. This codes for CASSLWSGPTYSPLHF. The chain carries TRBV7-2 and TRBJ1-6; D might be TRBD1 (5 bases). The CDR3 is made up of 16 amino acids. The V and J ends lost 2 bases and 8 bases respectively, with 16 bases between them. CDR1 is SGHTA, CDR2 FQGNSA, per germline.

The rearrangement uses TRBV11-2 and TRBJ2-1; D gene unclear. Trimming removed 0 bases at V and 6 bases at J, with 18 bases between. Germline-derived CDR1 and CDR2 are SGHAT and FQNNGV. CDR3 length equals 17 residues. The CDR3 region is CASSLDPARLGGNEQFF. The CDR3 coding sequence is TGTGCCAGCAGCTTAGATCCCGCTCGGCTAGGTGGCAATGAGCAGTTCTTC.

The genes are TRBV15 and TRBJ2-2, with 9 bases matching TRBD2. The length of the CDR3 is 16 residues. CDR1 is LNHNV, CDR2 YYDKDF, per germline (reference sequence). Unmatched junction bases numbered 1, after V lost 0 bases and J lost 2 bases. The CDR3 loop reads CATSREGLANTGELFF. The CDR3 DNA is TGTGCCACCAGCAGAGAGGGACTAGCAAACACCGGGGAGCTGTTTTTT.

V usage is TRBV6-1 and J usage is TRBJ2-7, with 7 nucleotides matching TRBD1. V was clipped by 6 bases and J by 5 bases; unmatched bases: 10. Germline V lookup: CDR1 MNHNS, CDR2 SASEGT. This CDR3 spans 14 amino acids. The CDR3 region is CASRDRITLHEQYF. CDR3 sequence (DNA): TGTGCCAGCAGGGACAGGATTACTTTACACGAGCAGTACTTC.

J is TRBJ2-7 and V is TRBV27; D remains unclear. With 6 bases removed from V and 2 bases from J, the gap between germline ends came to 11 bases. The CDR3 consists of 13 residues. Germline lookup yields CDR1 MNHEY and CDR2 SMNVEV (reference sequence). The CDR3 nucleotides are TGTGCCAGCAGCGACCGCCCCGCCTACGAGCAGTACTTC. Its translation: CASSDRPAYEQYF.

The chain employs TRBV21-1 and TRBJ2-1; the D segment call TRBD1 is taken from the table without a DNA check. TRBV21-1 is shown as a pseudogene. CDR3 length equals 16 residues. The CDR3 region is CASSKPSQQGGSEQFF. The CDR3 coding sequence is TGTGCCAGCAGCAAACCTTCACAACAGGGGGGTAGTGAGCAGTTCTTC.

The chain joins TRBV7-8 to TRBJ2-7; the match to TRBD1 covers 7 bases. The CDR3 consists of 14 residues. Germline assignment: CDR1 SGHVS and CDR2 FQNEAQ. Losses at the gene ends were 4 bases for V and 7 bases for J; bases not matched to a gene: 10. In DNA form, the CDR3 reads TGTGCCAGCAGCTCAGGGACAGTTCCTAGGGAGCAGTACTTC. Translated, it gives CASSSGTVPREQYF.

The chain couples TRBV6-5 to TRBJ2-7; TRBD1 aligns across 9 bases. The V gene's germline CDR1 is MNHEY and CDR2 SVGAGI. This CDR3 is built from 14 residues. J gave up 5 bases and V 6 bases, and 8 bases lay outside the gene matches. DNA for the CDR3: TGTGCCAGCAGGGTCGACAGGGGGGAAGACGAGCAGTACTTC. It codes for CASRVDRGEDEQYF.

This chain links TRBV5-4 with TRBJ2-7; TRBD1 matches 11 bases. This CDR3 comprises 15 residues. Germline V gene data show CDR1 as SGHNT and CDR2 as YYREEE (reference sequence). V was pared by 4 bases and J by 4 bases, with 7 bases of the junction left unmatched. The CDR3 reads CASSKPGQGGYEQYF. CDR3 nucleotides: TGTGCCAGCAGCAAACCGGGACAGGGGGGATACGAGCAGTACTTC.

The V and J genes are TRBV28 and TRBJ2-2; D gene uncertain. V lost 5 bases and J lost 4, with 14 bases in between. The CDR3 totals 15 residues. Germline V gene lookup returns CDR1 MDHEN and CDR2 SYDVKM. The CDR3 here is CASSLLTGFTGELFF. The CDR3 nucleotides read TGTGCCAGCAGTCTCCTTACGGGCTTCACCGGGGAGCTGTTTTTT.

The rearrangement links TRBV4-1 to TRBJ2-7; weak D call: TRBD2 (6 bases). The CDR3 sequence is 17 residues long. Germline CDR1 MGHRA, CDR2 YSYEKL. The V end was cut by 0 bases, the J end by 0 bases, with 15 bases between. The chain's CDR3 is CASSQERSGPSSYEQYF. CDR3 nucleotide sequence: TGCGCCAGCAGCCAAGAAAGAAGCGGGCCGAGCTCCTACGAGCAGTACTTC.

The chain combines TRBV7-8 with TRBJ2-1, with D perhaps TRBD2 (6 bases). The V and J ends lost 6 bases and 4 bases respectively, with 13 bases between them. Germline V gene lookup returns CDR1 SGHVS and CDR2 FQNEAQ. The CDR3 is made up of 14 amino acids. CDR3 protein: CASSLASAYNEQFF. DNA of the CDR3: TGTGCCAGCAGTTTGGCTAGCGCTTACAATGAGCAGTTCTTC.

The CDR3: CASSVSGTKLFF. For the CDR3, the DNA is TGTGCCAGCAGTGTATCCGGGACCAAACTGTTTTTT. The V gene is TRBV28, the J gene TRBJ1-4; D perhaps matches TRBD1 (5 bases). The length of the CDR3 is 12 residues. V lost 5 bases and J 11 bases, leaving 12 bases between the germline ends. CDR1 MDHEN and CDR2 SYDVKM come from the germline V gene.

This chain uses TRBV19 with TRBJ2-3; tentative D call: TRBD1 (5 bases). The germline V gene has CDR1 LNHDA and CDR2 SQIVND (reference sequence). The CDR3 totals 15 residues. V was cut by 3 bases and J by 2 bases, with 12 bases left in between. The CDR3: CASSIIQGSTDTQYF. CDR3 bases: TGTGCCAGTAGTATTATCCAGGGCTCCACAGATACGCAGTATTTT. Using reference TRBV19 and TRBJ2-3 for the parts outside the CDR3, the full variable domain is DGGITQSPKYLFRKEGQNVTLSCEQNLNHDAMYWYRQDPGQGLRLIYYSQIVNDFQKGDIAEGYSVSREKKESFPLTVTSAQKNPTAFYLCASSIIQGSTDTQYFGPGTRLTVL.